This entry features one T cell receptor (beta chain) sequence. Its antigen remains undetermined. It has no much larger one-base neighbor in the sample; base qualities were not kept. Sequencing took place on an Illumina HiSeq 1500. TCRdb reprocessed the public reads (quality trimming at Q25 with fastp, clone calling with MiXCR) and kept in-frame beta chains. Each CDR3 protein gets just one entry, which takes the most common genes and DNA from the rows behind it. Counted in this sample were approximately 910,000 distinct CDR3 sequences; 31% of them appeared once. Of the sample, roughly an eighth falls within the top ten clones. This sample is part of a study of T cell repertoires in cytomegalovirus infection (dated by TCRdb to about 2019). The study in broad terms: Peptide stimulations targeted recently identified HLA-C-restricted CMV epitopes, whose presentation resists viral immunomodulation, together with well-studied HLA-B-restricted epitopes. Donor HLA type was relevant to the analysis, as public TCR beta signatures indicated carriage of CMV infection together with the matching HLA type. Broad study findings and their caveats: Cumulative frequency of public TCR beta family members discriminated carriers of CMV infection plus the relevant HLA type in this cohort and an independent 352-donor cohort. The ex vivo response was dominated by HLA-C-restricted CMV-specific TCR beta clonotypes, which also provided the single most frequent clonotype in two of eight donors.

Measured from the cysteine to the phenylalanine, the CDR3 is 16 residues long. The CDR3 DNA has 48 bases and is translated from base 1. V and J lose 2 bases and 6 bases, and a span of 17 bases separates them. Per the germline V gene, SGHTA is the CDR1 and FQGNSA is the CDR2. Reading the label with the study, this specimen's treatment or condition is: in vitro stimulation with specific CMV peptide epitopes to enrich CMV-specific T cells. This TCR was sampled from a human donor in good health (CMV status not recorded). Some clones in this sample may be carry-over from other donors' samples. The sequence joins TRBV7-2 to TRBJ2-1; the D gene is perhaps TRBD1 or TRBD2, as each covers 7 bases. The material sequenced was cultured CD8+ T cells from PBMCs, taken from culture after CMV antigen stimulation. The CDR3 protein sequence reads: CASSLKTGEGINEQFF. The sequenced DNA is TGTGCCAGCAGCTTAAAAACAGGGGAGGGAATCAATGAGCAGTTCTTC.